Below, one TCR beta chain is given with its context. In the authors' workflow: Amplification from reference gene primers served as the basis for estimated nucleated cell counts. Clones were read by immunoSEQ multiplex PCR, and TCRdb kept only the in-frame ones, dropping some. D and trimming were read from the DNA, whereas the V and J calls and clone size are those reported in that table. The sample holds 200,000 to 300,000 clones, around 86% seen once. Germline V gene lookup returns CDR1 SGDLS and CDR2 YYNGEE. The V and J ends lost 0 bases and 8 bases, in that order; junction bases with no gene match: 11. The CDR3 is 16 amino acids. The source of the sample is a study of blood T cell repertoires in COVID-19.

The chain links TRBV9 to TRBJ1-2; TRBD1 aligns across 9 bases. This clonotype originated in a woman aged 55-75 years with active or convalescent COVID-19. Input material: peripheral blood. This chain's CDR3 is CASSVGPGDRANGYTF. DNA for the CDR3: TGTGCCAGCAGCGTAGGCCCCGGGGACAGGGCCAACGGCTACACCTTC.